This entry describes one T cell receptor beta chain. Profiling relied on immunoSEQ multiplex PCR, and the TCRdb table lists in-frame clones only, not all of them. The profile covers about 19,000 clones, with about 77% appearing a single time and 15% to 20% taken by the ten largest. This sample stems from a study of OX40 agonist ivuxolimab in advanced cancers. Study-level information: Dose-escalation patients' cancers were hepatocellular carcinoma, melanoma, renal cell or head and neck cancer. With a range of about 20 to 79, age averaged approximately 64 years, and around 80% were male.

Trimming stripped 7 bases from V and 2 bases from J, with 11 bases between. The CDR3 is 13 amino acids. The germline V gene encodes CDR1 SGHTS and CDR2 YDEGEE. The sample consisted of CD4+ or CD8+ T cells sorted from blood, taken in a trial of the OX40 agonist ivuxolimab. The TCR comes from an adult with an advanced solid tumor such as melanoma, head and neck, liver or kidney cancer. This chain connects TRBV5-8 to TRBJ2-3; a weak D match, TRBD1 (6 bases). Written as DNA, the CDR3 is TGTGCCAGCTCAGGGGATATCACAGATACGCAGTATTTT. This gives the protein CASSGDITDTQYF.